The 14 T cell receptor beta chains reported below all come from one sample, sequenced in a study of cytotoxic CD8 clonotypes in ibrutinib-treated CLL. The table came from immunoSEQ multiplex PCR; TCRdb's copy has only in-frame clones and leaves some out. The sample lists roughly 300,000 clones, around 76% seen once, with approximately 5.1% in the top ten. The source material was PBMCs, sampled at disease progression, from a patient treated with ibrutinib. These receptors were taken from a human donor with chronic lymphocytic leukemia.

The genes are TRBV5-6 and TRBJ2-7; a weak D match, TRBD2 (6 bases). The length of the CDR3 is 14 residues. The germline V gene encodes CDR1 SGHDT and CDR2 YYEEEE. V lost 2 bases, J lost 1 base, and 10 bases lay in between. The CDR3 spells CASSFGLSSYEQYF. CDR3 DNA: TGTGCCAGCAGCTTTGGACTATCATCCTACGAGCAGTACTTC.

V is TRBV10-3 and J is TRBJ2-7, with 10 bases aligning to TRBD1. The germline V gene encodes CDR1 ENHRY and CDR2 SYGVKD. V lost 6 bases to trimming and J lost 5 bases; unmatched junction nucleotides: 7. The CDR3 has 14 amino acids. The CDR3 nucleotides are TGTGCCATCAGCCTAGAGACAGGGGGCAACGAGCAGTACTTC. Its translation: CAISLETGGNEQYF.

J is TRBJ1-2 and V is TRBV9; TRBD1 agrees at 10 bases. V was clipped by 5 bases and J by 11 bases; unmatched bases: 6. CDR1 SGDLS and CDR2 YYNGEE come from the germline V gene. The CDR3 spans 12 residues. The CDR3 is CASRAGQGVYTF. CDR3 DNA: TGTGCCAGCAGAGCCGGACAGGGGGTATACACCTTC.

The chain couples TRBV27 to TRBJ1-2; 8 bases agree with TRBD1. The trim removed 0 bases at V and 6 bases at J, leaving 6 bases unmatched. Germline lookup yields CDR1 MNHEY and CDR2 SMNVEV (reference sequence). The CDR3 is 15 residues long. CDR3 in DNA: TGTGCCAGCAGTTTATCTGGCAGGGGGCGAGATGGCTACACCTTC. Translated, it gives CASSLSGRGRDGYTF.

For the CDR3, the DNA is TGCAGCGTTGAATCCGGGACAGGGAACACTGAAGCTTTCTTT. Its translation is CSVESGTGNTEAFF. This rearrangement joins TRBV29-1 to TRBJ1-1, with 8 bases lining up with TRBD1. Losses at the gene ends were 2 bases for V and 1 base for J; bases not matched to a gene: 3. The CDR3 runs to 14 residues. Germline CDR1 is SQVTM and CDR2 is ANQGSEA.

This clone was seen a handful of times. V usage is TRBV19 and J usage is TRBJ1-1; the D gene is possibly TRBD1 (5 bases). Germline V gives CDR1 LNHDA, CDR2 SQIVND (reference sequence). The CDR3 is 13 residues long. Trimming took 10 bases from V and 2 from J, leaving 14 bases between them. CDR3 nucleotide sequence: TGTGCCACTTCCGGGACGGAAAACACTGAAGCTTTCTTT. As protein: CATSGTENTEAFF. The variable domain in full, completed from reference TRBV19 and TRBJ1-1, reads DGGITQSPKYLFRKEGQNVTLSCEQNLNHDAMYWYRQDPGQGLRLIYYSQIVNDFQKGDIAEGYSVSREKKESFPLTVTSAQKNPTAFYLCATSGTENTEAFFGQGTRLTVV.

The chain's CDR3 is CASSQGPGQGTTREQYF. CDR3 nucleotides: TGCGCCAGCAGCCAAGGCCCCGGACAGGGTACCACTAGGGAGCAGTACTTC. The rearrangement joins TRBV4-3 to TRBJ2-7; 8 bases agree with TRBD1. Germline CDR1 reads LGHNA; CDR2 reads YSLEER. Germline trimming cut 1 base from V and 7 bases from J; bases unmatched to any gene: 15. This CDR3 comprises 17 residues.

The rearrangement uses TRBV7-3 and TRBJ1-3; D unclear. Germline lookup yields CDR1 SGHTA and CDR2 FQGTGA. The CDR3 runs 16 residues. The germline V and J ends were trimmed by 5 bases and 0 bases, with 14 bases remaining between them. The CDR3 protein is CASSPRTVGSGNTIYF. In DNA, the CDR3 is TGTGCCAGCAGCCCAAGGACGGTCGGCTCTGGAAACACCATATATTTT.

The J gene is TRBJ2-3, the V gene TRBV4-3; TRBD2 matches at 7 bases. J gave up 5 bases and V 1 base, and 6 bases lay outside the gene matches. Germline V gene sequence: CDR1 LGHNA, CDR2 YSLEER. CDR3 length: 15 residues. The chain's CDR3 is CASSQGLAVGDTQYF. CDR3 DNA: TGCGCCAGCAGCCAAGGGCTAGCGGTAGGAGATACGCAGTATTTT.

V and J are TRBV7-8 and TRBJ2-7; TRBD2 might be the D (5 bases). The length of the CDR3 is 12 residues. V lost 5 bases to trimming and J lost 7 bases, with 12 bases between them. Germline-derived CDR1 and CDR2 are SGHVS and FQNEAQ. This chain's CDR3 is CASSRTDREQYF. Written as DNA, the CDR3 is TGTGCCAGCAGCCGGACTGACCGGGAGCAGTACTTC.

The chain carries TRBV7-3 and TRBJ1-1, with no clear D. The germline CDR1 and CDR2 sequences are SGHTA and FQGTGA. The CDR3 consists of 13 residues. Trimming took 2 bases from V and 4 from J, leaving 8 bases between them. CDR3 in DNA: TGTGCCAGCAGCTTATATCAGAGCACTGAAGCTTTCTTT. Its translation is CASSLYQSTEAFF.

The chain combines TRBV5-6 with TRBJ1-4; 7 bases fit TRBD1. The length of the CDR3 is 17 residues. CDR1 is SGHDT, CDR2 YYEEEE, per germline. Trimming cost V 4 bases and J 0 bases; bases outside gene matches: 9. CDR3: CASSGTARRATNEKLFF. As DNA, the CDR3 is TGTGCCAGCAGCGGGACAGCTCGACGCGCAACTAATGAAAAACTGTTTTTT.

This chain connects TRBV19 to TRBJ1-2; D possibly corresponds to TRBD1 (5 bases). In germline, CDR1 is LNHDA, CDR2 SQIVND (reference sequence). Deletions cut 6 bases from V and 8 bases from J, with 10 bases between. The CDR3 runs 11 residues. The CDR3 reads CASSRVWGYTF. CDR3 bases: TGTGCCAGTAGCAGGGTTTGGGGCTACACCTTC. Based on the CDR3 plus reference TRBV19 and TRBJ1-2, the full variable domain is DGGITQSPKYLFRKEGQNVTLSCEQNLNHDAMYWYRQDPGQGLRLIYYSQIVNDFQKGDIAEGYSVSREKKESFPLTVTSAQKNPTAFYLCASSRVWGYTFGSGTRLTVV.

This chain joins TRBV7-2 and TRBJ2-1, with TRBD2 as a possible D gene (6 bases). Germline CDR1 reads SGHTA; CDR2 reads FQGNSA. The CDR3 is 13 residues long. V gave up 5 bases and J gave up 7 bases, with 12 bases separating them. This CDR3 is CASSLLARNEQFF. The CDR3, as DNA: TGTGCCAGCAGCCTCCTAGCGAGGAATGAGCAGTTCTTC.